These 32 T cell receptor beta chains were all obtained from the same sample, sequenced in a study of cytotoxic CD8 clonotypes in ibrutinib-treated CLL. TCRdb's table, derived via immunoSEQ multiplex PCR, lists solely in-frame clones and lacks some. The table shows around 310,000 clones, with around four fifths occurring only once. The starting material was PBMCs, obtained before ibrutinib treatment. The receptors shown here come from a human donor with chronic lymphocytic leukemia.

The gene calls are TRBV18 and TRBJ1-1; no clear D. The germline gives CDR1 KGHSH, CDR2 LQKENI. This CDR3 comprises 15 residues. V lost 3 bases and J lost 1, with 12 bases in between. The CDR3 region is CASSPTPGSNTEAFF. The CDR3 bases are TGTGCCAGCTCACCCACTCCGGGGTCGAACACTGAAGCTTTCTTT.

The chain uses TRBV4-3 and TRBJ2-1; 11 bases map to TRBD2. Germline V lookup: CDR1 LGHNA, CDR2 YSLEER. The CDR3 runs to 16 residues. V trimming: 3 bases; J trimming: 6 bases; junction bases outside the gene matches: 7. CDR3 in amino acids: CASSHHASGRSNEQFF. In nucleotides, the CDR3 is TGCGCCAGCAGCCACCACGCTAGCGGGAGGAGCAATGAGCAGTTCTTC.

In nucleotides, the CDR3 is TGTGCCAGCTCAGGACAGGGGGGTTACGAGCAGTACTTC. As protein: CASSGQGGYEQYF. J is TRBJ2-7 and V is TRBV18; 10 bases are a match to TRBD1. Germline V gene data show CDR1 as KGHSH and CDR2 as LQKENI. J was trimmed by 4 bases and V by 5 bases; bases with no gene match: 2. The CDR3 runs to 13 residues.

The CDR3 bases are TGCGCCAGCAGCCAAGATCCCCCTGGCAGGGCCTACGAGCAGTACTTC. Translating it yields CASSQDPPGRAYEQYF. The rearrangement joins TRBV4-3 to TRBJ2-7; D perhaps matches TRBD1 (5 bases). CDR1 LGHNA and CDR2 YSLEER come from the germline V gene. V lost 0 bases and J 2 bases, leaving 14 bases between the germline ends. This CDR3 has 16 amino acids.

V is TRBV2 and J is TRBJ1-1, with 7 bases matching TRBD1. The J segment lost 3 bases and the V segment lost 7 bases, leaving 11 bases of the junction unmatched. The germline V gene encodes CDR1 SNHLY and CDR2 FYNNEI. The CDR3 sequence is 15 residues long. CDR3 protein: CASTDDRVDYTEAFF. The CDR3, as DNA: TGTGCCAGCACCGACGACAGGGTTGATTACACTGAAGCTTTCTTT.

J is TRBJ1-2 and V is TRBV4-1; perhaps TRBD1 as D (5 bases). V shed 1 base and J shed 7 bases, with 16 bases lying between them. The V gene's germline CDR1 is MGHRA and CDR2 YSYEKL. This CDR3 region has 15 residues. The CDR3 loop reads CASSQGGTPLGGYTF. The CDR3 bases are TGCGCCAGCAGCCAAGGGGGCACTCCCCTGGGTGGCTACACCTTC.

The gene calls are TRBV7-8 and TRBJ1-1; perhaps TRBD1 as D (5 bases). This CDR3 is built from 15 residues. Trimming shortened V by 1 base and J by 0 bases, and 9 bases separated the two germline ends. Germline V lookup: CDR1 SGHVS, CDR2 FQNEAQ. The CDR3, as DNA: TGTGCCAGCAGCTTAGACCCCAGGGTGAACACTGAAGCTTTCTTT. It encodes CASSLDPRVNTEAFF.

The rearrangement links TRBV2 to TRBJ2-7; TRBD2 matches at 11 bases. Per the germline V gene, CDR1 is SNHLY and CDR2 is FYNNEI. With 5 bases clipped from V and 9 bases from J, the junction kept 3 bases outside the gene matches. This CDR3 is 12 amino acids long. In DNA form, the CDR3 reads TGTGCCAGCAGTCTTAGCGGGAGGGGGCAGTACTTC. Amino acid sequence: CASSLSGRGQYF.

The V and J genes are TRBV30 and TRBJ1-1, with D uncertain. Trimming took 2 bases from V and 0 from J, leaving 7 bases between them. The germline V gene has CDR1 GTSNPN and CDR2 SVGIG (reference sequence). There are 13 residues in the CDR3. As DNA, the CDR3 is TGTGCCTGGAGTCGAGTCATGAACACTGAAGCTTTCTTT. It translates to CAWSRVMNTEAFF.

The CDR3 sequence is CASSQESHYGQGMSTDTQYF. The CDR3 DNA is TGTGCCAGCAGCCAAGAGAGCCACTACGGACAGGGGATGAGCACAGATACGCAGTATTTT. This chain uses TRBV4-2 with TRBJ2-3, with 9 positions matching TRBD1. Looked up from germline, CDR1 is LGHNA and CDR2 is YNFKEQ. The CDR3 has 20 amino acids. The J segment lost 0 bases and the V segment lost 0 bases, leaving 13 bases of the junction unmatched.

This clone was found once. This chain uses TRBV7-8 with TRBJ2-1, with 7 bases lining up with TRBD2. Germline V gene sequence: CDR1 SGHVS, CDR2 FQNEAQ. V was clipped by 4 bases and J by 3 bases; unmatched bases: 3. The CDR3 loop spans 14 amino acids. The CDR3 region is CASSSGTNYNEQFF. DNA of the CDR3: TGTGCCAGCAGCTCCGGGACTAACTACAATGAGCAGTTCTTC. Together with reference TRBV7-8 and TRBJ2-1, the CDR3 gives the full variable domain: GAGVSQSPRYKVAKRGQDVALRCDPISGHVSLFWYQQALGQGPEFLTYFQNEAQLDKSGLPSDRFFAERPEGSVSTLKIQRTQQEDSAVYLCASSSGTNYNEQFFGPGTRLTVL.

The chain joins TRBV5-1 to TRBJ2-5, with D possibly TRBD1 on 5 matching bases. The V gene's germline CDR1 is SGHRS and CDR2 YFSETQ. V shed 0 bases and J shed 5 bases, with 8 bases lying between them. The length of the CDR3 is 13 residues. As DNA, the CDR3 is TGCGCCAGCAGCTTGGGGCCAGGGGAGACCCAGTACTTC. This sequence encodes CASSLGPGETQYF.

This chain joins TRBV7-6 and TRBJ2-3; 10 bases line up with TRBD2. Germline lookup yields CDR1 SGHVS and CDR2 FNYEAQ. The CDR3 is 15 residues long. The J segment lost 2 bases and the V segment lost 5 bases, leaving 4 bases of the junction unmatched. The CDR3 is CASSKSGRVTDTQYF. The CDR3 bases are TGTGCCAGCAGCAAAAGCGGGAGGGTCACAGATACGCAGTATTTT.

This clone was observed a handful of times. This chain links TRBV7-2 with TRBJ1-2; the D is unclear. Trimming cost V 1 base and J 6 bases, with 12 bases left between them. There are 14 residues in the CDR3. Germline CDR1 SGHTA, CDR2 FQGNSA. This CDR3 reads CASSLDPSLDGYTF. The CDR3 DNA is TGTGCCAGCAGCTTAGACCCCTCGCTGGATGGCTACACCTTC.

This chain links TRBV15 with TRBJ1-4; 10 bases agree with TRBD1. The CDR3 covers 17 residues. V was pared by 0 bases and J by 4 bases, with 5 bases of the junction left unmatched. Germline assignment: CDR1 LNHNV and CDR2 YYDKDF (reference sequence). CDR3: CATSRDGTGVGNEKLFF. DNA of the CDR3: TGTGCCACCAGCAGAGACGGGACAGGGGTTGGTAATGAAAAACTGTTTTTT.

The chain links TRBV10-2 to TRBJ2-5; D is perhaps TRBD1 or TRBD2 (6 bases each). Germline assignment: CDR1 WSHSY and CDR2 SAAADI. The CDR3 has 13 amino acids. The V end was cut by 2 bases, the J end by 5 bases, with 9 bases between. Written as DNA, the CDR3 is TGCGCCAGCAGTGAGACAGGGAGGGAGACCCAGTACTTC. Translation: CASSETGRETQYF.

The chain is built from TRBV29-1 and TRBJ2-1; D uncertain. The germline CDR1 and CDR2 sequences are SQVTM and ANQGSEA. The CDR3 is made up of 14 amino acids. Trimming pared 7 bases from V and 2 bases from J, leaving 15 bases between. The DNA for the CDR3 is TGCAGCGCTGCGTTGGGGTCGGCCTACAATGAGCAGTTCTTC. This gives the protein CSAALGSAYNEQFF.

The chain recombines TRBV10-3 with TRBJ1-2; 8 nucleotides line up with TRBD1. V trimming: 0 bases; J trimming: 8 bases; junction bases outside the gene matches: 2. This CDR3 has 13 amino acids. Germline V gene lookup returns CDR1 ENHRY and CDR2 SYGVKD. CDR3 coding DNA: TGTGCCATCAGTGAGTCGACAGGGGACGGCTACACCTTC. It yields the protein CAISESTGDGYTF.

The chain combines TRBV4-3 with TRBJ2-7; perhaps D is TRBD1 or TRBD2 (5 bases each). Germline CDR1 reads LGHNA; CDR2 reads YSLEER. V lost 0 bases and J 3 bases, leaving 12 bases between the germline ends. The CDR3 contains 15 residues. The CDR3 here is CASSQEGQRRYEQYF. The CDR3 DNA follows: TGCGCCAGCAGCCAAGAGGGGCAGCGGCGCTACGAGCAGTACTTC.

The genes are TRBV4-2 and TRBJ2-7; no reliable D call. This CDR3 region has 16 residues. Germline V gene sequence: CDR1 LGHNA, CDR2 YNFKEQ. Deletions cut 0 bases from V and 4 bases from J, with 16 bases between. CDR3 coding DNA: TGTGCCAGCAGCCAAGATCTTTCGGACCCGACTTACGAGCAGTACTTC. This codes for CASSQDLSDPTYEQYF.

The rearrangement uses TRBV4-3 and TRBJ2-1; a weak D match, TRBD2 (6 bases). V dropped 0 bases and J dropped 9 bases, with 24 bases sitting between them. Germline CDR1 is LGHNA and CDR2 is YSLEER. The CDR3 covers 18 residues. CDR3 amino acids: CASSQDLTVYKPGSEQFF. The CDR3 DNA is TGCGCCAGCAGCCAAGATCTCACCGTCTATAAGCCCGGGAGTGAGCAGTTCTTC.

This clone occurred a few times. CDR3 in amino acids: CSVVLEQYF. The CDR3 region has the DNA TGCAGCGTTGTTCTCGAGCAGTACTTC. The rearrangement links TRBV29-1 to TRBJ2-7; D ambiguous. The CDR3 covers 9 residues. V gave up 4 bases and J gave up 6 bases, with 4 bases separating them. Germline V gene lookup returns CDR1 SQVTM and CDR2 ANQGSEA.

The CDR3 here is CSVTLYGANVLTF. The CDR3, as DNA: TGCAGCGTTACATTATATGGGGCCAACGTCCTGACTTTC. V usage is TRBV29-1 and J usage is TRBJ2-6, with D uncertain. Per the germline V gene, CDR1 is SQVTM and CDR2 is ANQGSEA. The CDR3 extends over 13 amino acids. The V gene lost 5 bases and the J gene lost 3 bases, with 8 bases spanning the gap.

The J gene is TRBJ2-7, the V gene TRBV28; possible D gene TRBD2, 5 bases. Germline V gene data show CDR1 as MDHEN and CDR2 as SYDVKM. The CDR3 sequence is 15 residues long. The V and J ends lost 3 bases and 4 bases respectively, with 16 bases between them. Written as DNA, the CDR3 is TGTGCCAGCAGTTTTTTGCACACCAGGAGGTACGAGCAGTACTTC. Translated, it gives CASSFLHTRRYEQYF. The full variable domain, rest sourced from reference TRBV28 and TRBJ2-7, is DVKVTQSSRYLVKRTGEKVFLECVQDMDHENMFWYRQDPGLGLRLIYFSYDVKMKEKGDIPEGYSVSREKKERFSLILESASTNQTSMYLCASSFLHTRRYEQYFGPGTRLTVT.

V usage is TRBV7-2 and J usage is TRBJ1-5; D not resolved. Trimming stripped 5 bases from V and 1 base from J, with 9 bases between. The germline gives CDR1 SGHTA, CDR2 FQGNSA. The CDR3 has 14 amino acids. The CDR3 region has the DNA TGTGCCAGCAGCCCCGACATAAGCAATCAGCCCCAGCATTTT. Protein sequence: CASSPDISNQPQHF. Drawing the rest from reference TRBV7-2 and TRBJ1-5, the complete variable domain is GAGVSQSPSNKVTEKGKDVELRCDPISGHTALYWYRQSLGQGLEFLIYFQGNSAPDKSGLPSDRFSAERTGGSVSTLTIQRTQQEDSAVYLCASSPDISNQPQHFGDGTRLSIL.

The rearrangement joins TRBV19 to TRBJ2-1, with 7 bases that match TRBD2. V shed 8 bases, J shed 3 bases, and the junction held 4 bases outside the gene matches. Germline V gene lookup returns CDR1 LNHDA and CDR2 SQIVND (reference sequence). This CDR3 has 13 amino acids. The chain's CDR3 is CASGPGGYNEQFF. The CDR3 DNA reads TGTGCCAGTGGCCCGGGGGGCTACAATGAGCAGTTCTTC.

Here the CDR3 reads CASRGLGGPLEQYF. In DNA form, the CDR3 reads TGTGCCAGTAGGGGACTCGGAGGGCCCCTAGAGCAGTACTTC. The gene calls are TRBV19 and TRBJ2-7, with D maybe TRBD2 (6 bases). The germline V gene has CDR1 LNHDA and CDR2 SQIVND (reference sequence). The CDR3 loop spans 14 amino acids. V lost 6 bases to trimming and J lost 7 bases, with 19 bases between them.

This clone occurred a few times. The CDR3 is CAISESLRAAYGYTF. The CDR3 nucleotides are TGTGCCATCAGTGAGTCGTTAAGGGCGGCCTATGGCTACACCTTC. The chain couples TRBV10-3 to TRBJ1-2, with D uncertain. V was shortened by 0 bases and J by 4 bases, with 12 bases between the two germline ends. This CDR3 region has 15 residues. Germline-derived CDR1 and CDR2 are ENHRY and SYGVKD.

The chain couples TRBV2 to TRBJ2-5; TRBD1 matches 8 bases. This CDR3 comprises 15 residues. The trim removed 2 bases at V and 5 bases at J, leaving 7 bases unmatched. Germline CDR1 reads SNHLY; CDR2 reads FYNNEI. In DNA form, the CDR3 reads TGTGCCAGCAGTGAAAAACAGGGGGGTCGGGAGACCCAGTACTTC. Amino acids: CASSEKQGGRETQYF.

The chain is built from TRBV30 and TRBJ1-1; D ambiguous. V shed 4 bases and J shed 5 bases, with 17 bases lying between them. The CDR3 is 14 residues long. Germline CDR1 GTSNPN, CDR2 SVGIG (reference sequence). The CDR3 here is CAWNAVLRGTEAFF. CDR3 bases: TGTGCCTGGAATGCAGTTCTCCGGGGAACTGAAGCTTTCTTT.

The J gene is TRBJ2-7, the V gene TRBV5-1; TRBD1 matches at 10 bases. This CDR3 has 14 amino acids. Looked up from germline, CDR1 is SGHRS and CDR2 is YFSETQ. V shed 4 bases and J 6 bases; nucleotides not matched to a gene: 7. This chain's CDR3 is CASSVDRGRIEQYF. The DNA of the CDR3 is TGCGCCAGCAGCGTCGACAGGGGGCGCATCGAGCAGTACTTC.

This chain uses TRBV7-3 with TRBJ2-1; 11 bases line up with TRBD2. Germline lookup yields CDR1 SGHTA and CDR2 FQGTGA. The V segment lost 5 bases and the J segment 7 bases; nucleotides outside the gene matches: 10. The CDR3 has 16 residues. CDR3 protein: CASSPTSGRPRNEQFF. The CDR3 region has the DNA TGTGCCAGCAGCCCAACTAGCGGGAGACCTCGGAATGAGCAGTTCTTC.